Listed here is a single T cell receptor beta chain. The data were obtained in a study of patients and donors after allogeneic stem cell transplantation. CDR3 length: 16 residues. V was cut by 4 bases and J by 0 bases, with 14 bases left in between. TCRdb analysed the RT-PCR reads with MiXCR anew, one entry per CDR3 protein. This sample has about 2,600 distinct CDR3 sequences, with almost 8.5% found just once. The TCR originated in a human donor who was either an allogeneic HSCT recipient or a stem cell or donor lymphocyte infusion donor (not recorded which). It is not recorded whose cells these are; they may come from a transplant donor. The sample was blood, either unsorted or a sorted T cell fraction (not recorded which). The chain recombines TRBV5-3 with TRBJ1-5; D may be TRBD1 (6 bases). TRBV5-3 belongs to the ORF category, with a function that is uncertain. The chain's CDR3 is CARSTRQGYSNQPQHF. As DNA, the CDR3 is TGTGCCAGAAGCACGCGCCAGGGGTATAGCAATCAGCCCCAGCATTTT.